A selection of T cell receptor beta chains follows, all from one sample in a study of blood T cell repertoires in COVID-19. The repertoire was sequenced with immunoSEQ multiplex PCR; TCRdb's copy has only in-frame clones and lacks some. Among about 220,000 clones, 70% to 90% were seen once, and the ten largest hold roughly 10%. Sequenced sample: peripheral blood. These receptors were taken from a woman aged 45 to 65 with COVID-19, enrolled during active disease. Both conserved end residues are part of each CDR3.

V: TRBV3-1/TRBV3-2
J: TRBJ2-7
CDR3: CASSQTRNAHEQYF

V: TRBV9
J: TRBJ2-2
CDR3: CASSVAGGPTGELFF

V: TRBV19
J: TRBJ1-1
CDR3: CASNWGPNTEAFF

V: TRBV28
J: TRBJ2-1
CDR3: CASRGTGGARNEQFF

V: TRBV7-2
J: TRBJ2-5
CDR3: CASSLARGQGETQYF

V: TRBV9
J: TRBJ1-2
CDR3: CASSRGGDSLGGYTF

V: TRBV10-3
J: TRBJ1-5
CDR3: CAISESRVQTGGNQPQHF

V: TRBV27
J: TRBJ1-2
CDR3: CASSLYNSNYGYTF

V: TRBV24-1
J: TRBJ2-5
CDR3: CATSDPGQGGETQYF

V: TRBV5-1
J: TRBJ2-3
CDR3: CASSLYSTDTQYF

V: TRBV12-5
J: TRBJ1-2
CDR3: CASGATVPYGYTF

V: TRBV18
J: TRBJ2-5
CDR3: CASSPRVRQYQETQYF

V: TRBV5-4
J: TRBJ1-2
CDR3: CASSLYLEQTF

V: TRBV6-6
J: TRBJ1-1
CDR3: CASSSRESMNTEAFF

V: TRBV20-1
J: TRBJ2-4
CDR3: CSASPPGLAGGPGAIQYF

V: TRBV19
J: TRBJ2-2
CDR3: CASSIIARNTGELFF

V: TRBV7-9
J: TRBJ2-5
CDR3: CASSLGNSMETQYF

V: TRBV19
J: TRBJ2-1
CDR3: CASSMGGDNEQFF

V: TRBV11-2
J: TRBJ2-1
CDR3: CASSSRDYEYNEQFF

V: TRBV15
J: TRBJ1-2
CDR3: CATNTGLQGYGYTF

V: TRBV19
J: TRBJ1-5
CDR3: CASSQGNQPQHF

V: TRBV5-1
J: TRBJ2-2
CDR3: CASNPDSSTGELFF

V: TRBV18
J: TRBJ2-2
CDR3: CASSPQPSDTGELFF

V: TRBV11-2
J: TRBJ2-1
CDR3: CASTFREGSYNEQFF

V: TRBV6-6
J: TRBJ1-1
CDR3: CASRRQGLNTEAFF

V: TRBV5-1
J: TRBJ2-7
CDR3: CASSLKAGQSYEQYF

V: TRBV10-1
J: TRBJ2-3
CDR3: CASSESRSGTSTDTQYF

V: TRBV28
J: TRBJ2-7
CDR3: CASRSLGTGYEQYF

V: TRBV5-1
J: TRBJ1-3
CDR3: CASSLEGQSSGNTIYF

V: TRBV7-9
J: TRBJ2-3
CDR3: CATQGPSTDTQYF

V: TRBV19
J: TRBJ1-4
CDR3: CASSWGTGKEKLFF

V: TRBV25-1
J: TRBJ1-1
CDR3: CASSATLGGIAEAFF

V: TRBV5-4
J: TRBJ2-7
CDR3: CASNRGGAVSYEQYF

V: TRBV11-2
J: TRBJ1-4
CDR3: CASSLVQFNEKLFF

V: TRBV2
J: TRBJ2-7
CDR3: CASSEEGGIRVYEQYF

V: TRBV11-3
J: TRBJ2-7
CDR3: CASSPRGQGTSEQYF

V: TRBV13
J: TRBJ1-2
CDR3: CASSGQEGAYGYTF

V: TRBV10-2
J: TRBJ2-3
CDR3: CASSLSGLGGDTQYF

V: TRBV12-3/TRBV12-4
J: TRBJ2-3
CDR3: CASSLGSTDTQYF

V: TRBV11-3
J: TRBJ1-3
CDR3: CASSFVSQGSGNTIYF

V: TRBV5-6
J: TRBJ2-7
CDR3: CASSLEVGGGEQYF

V: TRBV28
J: TRBJ1-2
CDR3: CASSPYRVMETF

V: TRBV9
J: TRBJ2-5
CDR3: CASSVEETQYF

V: TRBV6-5
J: TRBJ2-2
CDR3: CASRIQGPGELFF

V: TRBV19
J: TRBJ2-1
CDR3: CASSIAFGTAQYNEQFF

V: TRBV19
J: TRBJ1-6
CDR3: CASTHGNSPLHF

V: TRBV6-1
J: TRBJ2-5
CDR3: CASSEVGGLIQETQYF

V: TRBV18
J: TRBJ2-5
CDR3: CASSPRGGGHQETQYF

V: TRBV7-9
J: TRBJ2-2
CDR3: CASSPPGELFF